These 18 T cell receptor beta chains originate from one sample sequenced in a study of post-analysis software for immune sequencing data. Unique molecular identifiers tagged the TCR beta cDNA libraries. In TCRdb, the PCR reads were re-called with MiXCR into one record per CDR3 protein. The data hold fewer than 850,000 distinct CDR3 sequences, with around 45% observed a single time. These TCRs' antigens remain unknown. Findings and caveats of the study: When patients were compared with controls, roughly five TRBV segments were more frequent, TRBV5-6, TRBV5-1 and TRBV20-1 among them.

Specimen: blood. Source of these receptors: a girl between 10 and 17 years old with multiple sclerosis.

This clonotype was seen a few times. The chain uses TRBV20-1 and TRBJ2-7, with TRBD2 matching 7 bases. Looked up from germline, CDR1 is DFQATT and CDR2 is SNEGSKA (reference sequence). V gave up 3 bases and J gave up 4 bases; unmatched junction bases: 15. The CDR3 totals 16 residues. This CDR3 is CSASMIERGRGYEQYF. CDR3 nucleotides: TGCAGTGCTAGTATGATTGAGCGGGGCCGGGGTTACGAGCAGTACTTC.

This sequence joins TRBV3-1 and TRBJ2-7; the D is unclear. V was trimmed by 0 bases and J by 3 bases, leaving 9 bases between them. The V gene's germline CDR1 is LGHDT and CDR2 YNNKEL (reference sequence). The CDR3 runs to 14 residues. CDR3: CASSQENANYEQYF. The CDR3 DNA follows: TGTGCCAGCAGCCAAGAGAACGCTAACTACGAGCAGTACTTC.

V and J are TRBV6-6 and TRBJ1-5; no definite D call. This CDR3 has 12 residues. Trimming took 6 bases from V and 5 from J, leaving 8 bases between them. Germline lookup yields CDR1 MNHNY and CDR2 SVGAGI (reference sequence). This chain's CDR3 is CASSPDHQPQHF. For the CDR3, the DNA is TGTGCCAGCAGCCCGGACCATCAGCCCCAGCATTTT.

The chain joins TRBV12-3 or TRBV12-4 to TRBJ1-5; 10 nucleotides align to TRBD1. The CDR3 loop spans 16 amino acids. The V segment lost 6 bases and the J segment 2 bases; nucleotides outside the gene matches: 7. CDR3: CASSWTGGLGNQPQHF. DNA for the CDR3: TGTGCCAGCAGCTGGACAGGGGGACTTGGCAATCAGCCCCAGCATTTT.

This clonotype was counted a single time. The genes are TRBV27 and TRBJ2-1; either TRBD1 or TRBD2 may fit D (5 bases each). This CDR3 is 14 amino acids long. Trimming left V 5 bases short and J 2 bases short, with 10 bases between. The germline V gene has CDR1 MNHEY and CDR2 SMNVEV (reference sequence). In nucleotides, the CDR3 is TGTGCCAGCAGTATAACGGGACCCTACAATGAGCAGTTCTTC. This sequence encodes CASSITGPYNEQFF.

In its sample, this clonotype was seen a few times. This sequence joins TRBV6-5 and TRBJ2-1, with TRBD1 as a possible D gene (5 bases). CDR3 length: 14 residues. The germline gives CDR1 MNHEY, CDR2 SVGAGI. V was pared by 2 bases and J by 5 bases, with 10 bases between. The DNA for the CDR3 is TGTGCCAGCAGTTACGCAGGGCAAGACAATGAGCAGTTCTTC. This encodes CASSYAGQDNEQFF.

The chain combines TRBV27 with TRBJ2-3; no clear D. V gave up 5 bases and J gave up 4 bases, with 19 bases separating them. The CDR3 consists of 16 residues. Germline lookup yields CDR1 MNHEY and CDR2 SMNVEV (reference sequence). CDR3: CASSVRTFNGADTQYF. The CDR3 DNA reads TGTGCCAGCAGTGTCCGGACCTTCAATGGGGCAGATACGCAGTATTTT.

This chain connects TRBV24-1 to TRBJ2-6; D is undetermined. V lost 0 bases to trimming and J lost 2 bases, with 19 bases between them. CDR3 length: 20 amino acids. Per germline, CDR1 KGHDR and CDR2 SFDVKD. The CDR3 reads CATSDLRWNIESAGANVLTF. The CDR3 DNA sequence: TGTGCCACCAGTGATTTGCGGTGGAACATCGAGTCCGCTGGGGCCAACGTCCTGACTTTC.

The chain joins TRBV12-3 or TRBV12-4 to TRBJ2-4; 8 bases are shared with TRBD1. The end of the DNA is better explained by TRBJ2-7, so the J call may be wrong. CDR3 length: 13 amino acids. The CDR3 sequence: CASSFSTGDEQYF. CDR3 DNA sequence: TGTGCCAGCAGTTTCTCGACAGGGGACGAGCAGTACTTC.

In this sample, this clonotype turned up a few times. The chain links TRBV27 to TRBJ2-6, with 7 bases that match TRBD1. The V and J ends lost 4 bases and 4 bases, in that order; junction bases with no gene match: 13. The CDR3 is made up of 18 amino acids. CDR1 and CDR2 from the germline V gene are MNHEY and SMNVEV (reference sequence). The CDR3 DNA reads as TGTGCCAGCAGTTCGCACAGGGGCTTTTCCTCAGGGGCCAACGTCCTGACTTTC. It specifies CASSSHRGFSSGANVLTF. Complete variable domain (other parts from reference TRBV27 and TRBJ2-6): EAQVTQNPRYLITVTGKKLTVTCSQNMNHEYMSWYRQDPGLGLRQIYYSMNVEVTDKGDVPEGYKVSRKEKRNFPLILESPSPNQTSLYFCASSSHRGFSSGANVLTFGAGSRLTVL.

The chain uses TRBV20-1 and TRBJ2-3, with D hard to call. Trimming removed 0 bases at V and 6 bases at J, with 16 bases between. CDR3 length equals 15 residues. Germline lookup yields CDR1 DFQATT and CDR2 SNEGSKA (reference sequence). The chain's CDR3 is CSARDFTGSSDTQYF. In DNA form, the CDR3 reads TGCAGTGCTAGAGATTTTACGGGTAGCAGCGATACGCAGTATTTT.

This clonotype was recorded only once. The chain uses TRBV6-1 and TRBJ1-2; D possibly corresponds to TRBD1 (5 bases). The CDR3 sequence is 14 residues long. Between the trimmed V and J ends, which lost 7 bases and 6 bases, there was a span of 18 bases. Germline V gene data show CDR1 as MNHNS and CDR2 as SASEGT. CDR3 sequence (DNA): TGTGCCAGCACCAAGGGAGGGGTGAGAAATGGCTACACCTTC. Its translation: CASTKGGVRNGYTF.

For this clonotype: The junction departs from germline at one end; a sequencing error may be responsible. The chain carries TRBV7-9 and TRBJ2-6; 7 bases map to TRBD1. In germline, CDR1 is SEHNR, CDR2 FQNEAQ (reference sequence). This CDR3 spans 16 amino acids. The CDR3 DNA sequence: TGTGCCAGCAGCCATTCGACAGGGTCTGAGGCCAACGTCCTGACTTTC. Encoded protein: CASSHSTGSEANVLTF.

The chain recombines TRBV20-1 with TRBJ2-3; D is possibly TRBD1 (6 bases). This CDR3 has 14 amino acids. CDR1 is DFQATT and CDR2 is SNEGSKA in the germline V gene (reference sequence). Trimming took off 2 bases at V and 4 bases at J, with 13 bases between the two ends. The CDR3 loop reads CSARFGQLADTQYF. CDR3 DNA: TGCAGTGCTAGATTCGGACAGTTGGCAGATACGCAGTATTTT.

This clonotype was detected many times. CDR3 in DNA: TGCGCCAGCAGCTGGGAGAGCTCCTACGAGCAGTACTTC. Its translation is CASSWESSYEQYF. This sequence joins TRBV5-1 and TRBJ2-7; the D gene is possibly TRBD2 (5 bases). Germline CDR1 and CDR2: SGHRS and YFSETQ. This CDR3 spans 13 amino acids. V gave up 3 bases and J gave up 0 bases, with 7 bases separating them.

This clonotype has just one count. The CDR3 protein is CASALSDQAKNIQYF. As DNA, the CDR3 is TGTGCCAGCGCGTTGTCGGACCAAGCCAAAAACATTCAGTACTTC. This chain joins TRBV7-9 and TRBJ2-4; D gene ambiguous. The CDR3 covers 15 residues. V was cut by 8 bases and J by 0 bases, with 14 bases left in between. Per the germline V gene, CDR1 is SEHNR and CDR2 is FQNEAQ (reference sequence).

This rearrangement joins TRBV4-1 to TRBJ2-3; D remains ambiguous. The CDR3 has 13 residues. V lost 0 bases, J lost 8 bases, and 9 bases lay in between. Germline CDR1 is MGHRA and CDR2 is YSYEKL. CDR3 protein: CASSQELGATQYF. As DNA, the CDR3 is TGCGCCAGCAGCCAAGAATTGGGTGCTACGCAGTATTTT.

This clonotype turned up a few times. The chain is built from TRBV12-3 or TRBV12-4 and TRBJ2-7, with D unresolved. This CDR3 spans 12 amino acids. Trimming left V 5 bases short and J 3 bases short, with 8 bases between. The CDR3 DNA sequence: TGTGCCAGCAGTCTGCTTTACTACGAGCAGTACTTC. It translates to CASSLLYYEQYF.